The sample holds many counts of the clone carrying this T cell receptor (beta chain). Its cognate antigen is unknown. Deletions cut 2 bases from V and 4 bases from J, with 22 bases between. The CDR3 has 18 amino acids. Germline CDR1 reads MNHEY; CDR2 reads SVGAGI. This specimen comes from a study of T cell repertoires in cytomegalovirus infection. Study background: As its CMV epitopes, the study selected recently identified HLA-C-restricted and well-studied HLA-B-restricted targets. Shared public TCR beta signatures pointed to both CMV infection and a matching HLA type.

Each CDR3 protein gets one entry after TCRdb re-called the reads with MiXCR. The sample records approximately 910,000 distinct CDR3 sequences, under 40% being singletons. General study results and limits: The cumulative frequency of public TCR beta families identified carriers of CMV plus the relevant HLA. Predominance within the ex vivo response was attributable to HLA-C-restricted CMV-specific TCR beta clonotypes.

Sequenced here: cultured CD8+ T cells from PBMCs, sampled from culture after CMV antigen stimulation. The J gene is TRBJ2-3, the V gene TRBV6-5, with a possible D match to TRBD1 (7 bases). This receptor was taken from a human donor in good health (CMV status not recorded). Some clones in this sample may be carry-over from other donors' samples. This chain's CDR3 is CASSYPPQGGPQADTQYF. In DNA, the CDR3 is TGTGCCAGCAGTTACCCCCCTCAGGGGGGTCCTCAGGCAGATACGCAGTATTTT.